This entry features one T cell receptor beta chain sequence. What it binds is not known. Trimming shortened V by 2 bases and J by 0 bases, and 15 bases separated the two germline ends. The CDR3 has 17 residues. Germline-derived CDR1 and CDR2 are MGHDK and SYGVNS. All participants with HIV were treated in the United States. This sample is part of a study of long-term antiretroviral therapy in people with HIV. Notes on the study in general: Information on adherence to ART, viral resistance or therapy changes was unavailable. Repertoire composition at all time points was dominated by clones that had expanded before ART.

Survey-level immunoSEQ v3.0 assays were run. Clones were read by immunoSEQ multiplex PCR, and TCRdb kept only the in-frame ones, dropping some. In the table there are some 28,000 clones, about 96% of which are singletons. The V gene is TRBV25-1, the J gene TRBJ2-3, with no clear D. The specimen comprised unsorted PBMCs, sampled approximately 6.3 years after starting antiretroviral therapy. This clonotype was obtained from a man in his thirties or forties with HIV. CDR3 sequence: CASSEVASTASTDTQYF. The DNA of the CDR3 is TGTGCCAGCAGTGAAGTTGCGAGTACAGCTAGCACAGATACGCAGTATTTT.